This T cell receptor (beta chain) was recorded in a study of PD-1 blockade in classical Hodgkin lymphoma (TCRdb year 2020). Regarding the research as a whole: Nivolumab dosing was 3 mg/kg intravenously every 2 weeks, continuing until either disease progression or unacceptable toxicity. The study used TCR beta sequencing and CyTOF to define a peripheral blood immune signature of response to PD-1 blockade in classical Hodgkin lymphoma. The research as a whole found: Lower diversity was observed in patients in whom nivolumab was started less than 1 year after ASCT, and these patients were excluded from later analyses so that confounding by immune reconstitution would be avoided. Baseline TCR diversity was reported as lower in newly diagnosed patients than in healthy donors, and lower still in relapsed/refractory patients. Trial patients with a complete response had baseline diversity similar to that of newly diagnosed patients, while partial responders and progressors had significantly lower diversity. A significant rise by C4D1 was seen in CD4+ but not CD8+ TCR diversity (p=0.0027 vs p=0.16), with the rise being most apparent in complete responders (p=0.02). The study was restricted to a single clinical trial cohort, and the causes of repertoire differences, possibly disease activity or prior therapy, were left undefined.

The time point label corresponds to: cycle 2 day 1 (C2D1) of nivolumab. Every trial patient had relapsed after autologous stem cell transplantation, and cohorts A, B and C differed in prior brentuximab vedotin exposure. The trial cohort comprised some 60 patients with relapsed/refractory classical Hodgkin lymphoma whose best overall responses were complete response, partial response or progressive disease. In the multi-cohort phase II CheckMate 205 trial, trial patients received single-agent nivolumab. An independent review committee assessed best overall response using the 2007 International Working Group response criteria. Trial PBMCs were obtained immediately prior to nivolumab initiation (C1D1) and on therapy at cycle 2 day 1 and cycle 4 day 1. Peripheral blood was collected in 8 mL Vacutainer Cell Preparation Tubes, from which PBMCs were isolated by centrifugation and then cryopreserved. The Qiagen DNeasy kit was used to extract genomic DNA from unsorted PBMCs and from the negatively selected CD4+ and CD8+ fractions. Using primers that anneal to V and J segments, immunoSEQ multiplex PCR amplified the TCR beta CDR3 regions. A synthetic immune receptor repertoire was used to minimize amplification bias, and any residual bias was removed computationally once sequencing was done. Turning to the authors' computational methods: Custom Python scripts were used to quantify repertoire diversity as the Shannon entropy index. Unsorted, CD4+ and CD8+ repertoires were analyzed separately, except in combined analyses where CD4+ and CD8+ sequences were merged in silico. Clonal expansion was defined as at least a 2-fold frequency increase after treatment relative to C1D1, with a pseudocount of 0.5 for undetected baseline clones. Singleton clones were defined as clones with 0 or 1 copy at C1D1, and non-singleton clones were defined as clones with 2 or more copies. Clones expanded in unsorted samples were labelled as CD4+, CD8+ or unknown by matching protein sequences in sorted samples from the same patient. Diversity changes from C1D1 to C4D1 were tested in paired samples using Wilcoxon tests. As stored in TCRdb, this immuneACCESS dataset retains in-frame rearrangements with V and J assigned. A fraction of the clones does not appear; measured against another copy, unresolved V genes explain less than half of the discrepancy, and the remainder lacks a known reason. Clonal size and the V and J genes are those of that table, whereas D and trimming came from the DNA. The sample table lists more than 90,000 clones, around 88% of them with a count of one. Around 6.6% of the sample belongs to the ten largest clones.

About this clone: Its antigen target is currently unknown. The input lacks base qualities; no much larger clone sits a single base away.

The TCR comes from a human donor with classical Hodgkin lymphoma. This sample comprised peripheral blood mononuclear cells (PBMCs), obtained before the second cycle of nivolumab.

The sequence in DNA is TGCAGCGTTGATTTCGCAGATACGCAGTATTTT. Translation gives CSVDFADTQYF. The chain employs TRBV29-1 and TRBJ2-3; no D gene call is confident. Between the V and J ends, shortened by 3 bases and 4 bases respectively, the junction contains 5 bases. The germline V gene provides CDR1 SQVTM and CDR2 ANQGSEA. The CDR3 sequence holds 11 residues, the cysteine and phenylalanine included. The entry retains the CDR3 DNA only, 33 bases that are in frame from base 1.